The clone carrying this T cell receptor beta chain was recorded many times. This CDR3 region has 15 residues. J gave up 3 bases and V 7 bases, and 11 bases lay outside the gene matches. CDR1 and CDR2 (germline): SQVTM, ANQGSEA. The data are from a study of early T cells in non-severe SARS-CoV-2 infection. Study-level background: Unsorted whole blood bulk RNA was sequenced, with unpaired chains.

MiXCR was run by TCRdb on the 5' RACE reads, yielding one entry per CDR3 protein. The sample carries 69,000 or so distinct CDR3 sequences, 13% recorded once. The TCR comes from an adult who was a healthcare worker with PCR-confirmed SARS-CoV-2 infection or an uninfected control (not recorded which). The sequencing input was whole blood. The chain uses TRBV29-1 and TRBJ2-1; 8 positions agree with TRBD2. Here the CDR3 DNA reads TGCAGCGCACCCCTTAGCGGGGCCTACTACAATGAGCAGTTCTTC. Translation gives CSAPLSGAYYNEQFF.